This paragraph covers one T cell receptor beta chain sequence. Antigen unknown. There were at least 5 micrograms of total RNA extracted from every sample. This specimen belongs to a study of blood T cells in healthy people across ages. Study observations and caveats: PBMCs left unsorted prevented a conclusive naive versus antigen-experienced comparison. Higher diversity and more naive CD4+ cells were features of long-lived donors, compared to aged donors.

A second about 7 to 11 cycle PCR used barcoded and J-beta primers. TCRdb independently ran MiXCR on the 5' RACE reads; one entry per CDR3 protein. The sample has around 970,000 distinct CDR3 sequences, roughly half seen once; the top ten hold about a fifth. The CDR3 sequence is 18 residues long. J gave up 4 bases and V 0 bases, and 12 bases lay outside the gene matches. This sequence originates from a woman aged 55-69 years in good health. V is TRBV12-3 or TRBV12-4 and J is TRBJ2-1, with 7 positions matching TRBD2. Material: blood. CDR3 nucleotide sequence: TGTGCCAGCAGTTTAGCGCTAGAGGCTGGGCGGGAGTACAATGAGCAGTTCTTC. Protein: CASSLALEAGREYNEQFF.